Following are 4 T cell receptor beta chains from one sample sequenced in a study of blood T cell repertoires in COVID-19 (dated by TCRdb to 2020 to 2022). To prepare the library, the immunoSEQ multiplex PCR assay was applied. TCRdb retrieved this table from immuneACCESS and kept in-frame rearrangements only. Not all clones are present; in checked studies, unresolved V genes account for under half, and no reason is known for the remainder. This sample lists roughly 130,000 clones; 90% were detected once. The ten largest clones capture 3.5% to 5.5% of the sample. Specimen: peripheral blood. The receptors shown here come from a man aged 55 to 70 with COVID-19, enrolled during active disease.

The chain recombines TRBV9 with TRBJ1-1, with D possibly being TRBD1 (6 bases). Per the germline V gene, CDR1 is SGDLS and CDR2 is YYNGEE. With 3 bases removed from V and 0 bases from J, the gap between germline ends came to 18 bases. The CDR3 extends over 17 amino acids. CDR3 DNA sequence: TGTGCCAGCAGCGCGCTCCCAACACAGGGCATGAACACTGAAGCTTTCTTT. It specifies CASSALPTQGMNTEAFF.

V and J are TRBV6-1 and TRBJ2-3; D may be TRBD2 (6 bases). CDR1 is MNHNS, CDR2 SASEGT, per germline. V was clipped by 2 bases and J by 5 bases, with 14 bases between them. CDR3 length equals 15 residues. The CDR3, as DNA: TGTGCCAGCAGTGAACAGTCGGGAGTTGAAGATACGCAGTATTTT. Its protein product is CASSEQSGVEDTQYF.

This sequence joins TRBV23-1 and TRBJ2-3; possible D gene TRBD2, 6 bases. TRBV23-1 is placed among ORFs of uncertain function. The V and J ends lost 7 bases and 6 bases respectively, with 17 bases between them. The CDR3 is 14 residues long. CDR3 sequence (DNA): TGCGCCAGCACCCTGGGAGGCATGGTGGATACGCAGTATTTT. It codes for CASTLGGMVDTQYF.

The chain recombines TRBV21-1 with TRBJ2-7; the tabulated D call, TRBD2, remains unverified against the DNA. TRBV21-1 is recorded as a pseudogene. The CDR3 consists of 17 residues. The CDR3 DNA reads TGTGCCAGCAGCAAAGGGACTAGCGGGAGGCCCTCCTACGAGCAGTACTTC. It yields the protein CASSKGTSGRPSYEQYF.